The 19 T cell receptor beta chains below all came from one sample that was sequenced in a study of cytomegalovirus exposure and HLA in healthy donors. Use of 60 Vbeta and 13 Jbeta primers characterized the PCR. Here immunoSEQ multiplex PCR was the method, and the copy in TCRdb shows in-frame clones only, minus some. The sample contains around 100,000 clones, over 55% of which appear only once. Sequences were obtained from PBMCs. These receptors all come from a man younger than 35 in good health and CMV-seropositive.

This clone was found a few times. In DNA form, the CDR3 reads TGTGCCAGCTATGGGGGGGGAGGCGGGGAGCTGTTTTTT. Residues: CASYGGGGGELFF. V usage is TRBV6-5 and J usage is TRBJ2-2; 7 bases are a match to TRBD2. CDR1 is MNHEY and CDR2 is SVGAGI in the germline V gene. J was trimmed by 7 bases and V by 8 bases; bases with no gene match: 7. The CDR3 runs 13 residues.

The rearrangement joins TRBV6-5 to TRBJ1-4; unclear D gene. CDR3 length: 16 residues. Germline V CDR1 and CDR2: MNHEY, SVGAGI. V lost 4 bases and J lost 7, with 19 bases in between. CDR3 sequence: CASSSQETELGEKLFF. The CDR3 bases are TGTGCCAGCAGTTCGCAGGAAACAGAGCTCGGTGAAAAACTGTTTTTT.

This clone was counted only a few times. The V call is TRBV6-6, the J call TRBJ1-1; D might be TRBD1 (5 bases). Trimming removed 6 bases at V and 4 bases at J, with 12 bases between. The CDR3 is 13 residues long. CDR1 is MNHNY, CDR2 SVGAGI, per germline (reference sequence). CDR3 coding DNA: TGTGCCAGCAGCGGGGGTAAGATCACTGAAGCTTTCTTT. This encodes CASSGGKITEAFF.

V gene TRBV11-2 combines with J gene TRBJ2-5; the D gene is possibly TRBD1 (6 bases). This CDR3 is 15 amino acids long. Germline assignment: CDR1 SGHAT and CDR2 FQNNGV. Trimming cost V 3 bases and J 3 bases, with 14 bases left between them. The CDR3 DNA is TGTGCCAGCAGCTTTCAGGGGACCCGGGAAGAGACCCAGTACTTC. Translating it yields CASSFQGTREETQYF. Combining the CDR3 with reference TRBV11-2 and TRBJ2-5 gives the whole variable domain EAGVAQSPRYKIIEKRQSVAFWCNPISGHATLYWYQQILGQGPKLLIQFQNNGVVDDSQLPKDRFSAERLKGVDSTLKIQPAKLEDSAVYLCASSFQGTREETQYFGPGTRLLVL.

The chain joins TRBV12-5 to TRBJ2-5; 11 bases agree with TRBD2. The trim removed 6 bases at V and 4 bases at J, leaving 4 bases unmatched. CDR1 LGHNT and CDR2 FRNRAP come from the germline V gene. CDR3 size: 14 residues. The CDR3 bases are TGTGCTAGTGGCCCCGGGACTAGCGGAGAGACCCAGTACTTC. Protein: CASGPGTSGETQYF.

The rearrangement uses TRBV20-1 and TRBJ1-5; 7 bases fit TRBD1. This CDR3 is built from 11 residues. CDR1 and CDR2 from the germline V gene are DFQATT and SNEGSKA (reference sequence). The V and J ends lost 6 bases and 14 bases, in that order; junction bases with no gene match: 10. The CDR3 spells CSAPSRDREHF. The CDR3 DNA sequence: TGCAGTGCCCCGAGTCGAGACAGGGAGCATTTT.

The chain combines TRBV6-1 with TRBJ1-4; TRBD1 matches at 9 bases. The CDR3 spans 14 residues. Germline-derived CDR1 and CDR2 are MNHNS and SASEGT. The ends lost 10 bases at V and 4 bases at J; junction bases unmatched: 7. The CDR3 DNA reads TGTGCCATTACAACGGGACAGGGTAATGAAAAACTGTTTTTT. Protein product: CAITTGQGNEKLFF.

The chain has TRBV11-2 and TRBJ2-1; 9 nucleotides agree with TRBD2. Germline V gene sequence: CDR1 SGHAT, CDR2 FQNNGV. The length of the CDR3 is 17 residues. J gave up 6 bases and V 4 bases, and 13 bases lay outside the gene matches. Written as DNA, the CDR3 is TGTGCCAGCAGCTCGTTCAGGGGGACTAGCTGGGGCAATGAGCAGTTCTTC. Translating gives CASSSFRGTSWGNEQFF.

The chain recombines TRBV5-6 with TRBJ1-5; 9 bases line up with TRBD1. The V gene end was trimmed by 2 bases and the J gene end by 5 bases; junction bases not matched to a gene: 5. The CDR3 length is 15 residues. From germline, CDR1 is SGHDT and CDR2 YYEEEE. CDR3 nucleotide sequence: TGTGCCAGCAGCTTAACAGGGGGCCTCTATCAGCCCCAGCATTTT. Translation: CASSLTGGLYQPQHF.

In this sample, this clone turned up a few times. V usage is TRBV19 and J usage is TRBJ1-3; weak D call: TRBD1 (6 bases). The CDR3 runs to 14 residues. The V and J ends lost 7 bases and 3 bases respectively, with 13 bases between them. Germline V CDR1 and CDR2: LNHDA, SQIVND (reference sequence). The DNA of the CDR3 is TGTGCCAGTATGGTACAGGGTCTTGGAAACACCATATATTTT. This codes for CASMVQGLGNTIYF.

Regarding this clone: The sample holds other DNA sequences that translate to the same CDR3. The rearrangement joins TRBV28 to TRBJ2-7; a possible D gene is TRBD1 (6 bases). Germline V gene sequence: CDR1 MDHEN, CDR2 SYDVKM. The CDR3 covers 13 residues. Trimming removed 7 bases from V and 1 base from J, with 11 bases in between. The CDR3 protein is CASTSGQSYEQYF. DNA for the CDR3: TGTGCCAGCACCTCTGGACAGTCCTACGAGCAGTACTTC.

This clone has a single count. The rearrangement joins TRBV5-1 to TRBJ2-3; D call uncertain. The germline V gene encodes CDR1 SGHRS and CDR2 YFSETQ. The CDR3 is 13 amino acids. Trimming removed 1 base from V and 2 bases from J, with 5 bases in between. CDR3 sequence (DNA): TGCGCCAGCAGCTTGAAGCTCACAGATACGCAGTATTTT. Residues: CASSLKLTDTQYF.

The V call is TRBV27, the J call TRBJ2-5; 9 nucleotides align to TRBD2. With 5 bases clipped from V and 4 bases from J, the junction kept 11 bases outside the gene matches. There are 16 residues in the CDR3. CDR1 is MNHEY and CDR2 is SMNVEV in the germline V gene (reference sequence). This CDR3 reads CASSDERGALLETQYF. The DNA of the CDR3 is TGTGCCAGCAGTGACGAGCGGGGGGCCCTATTAGAGACCCAGTACTTC.

This clone was found once. The chain links TRBV6-5 to TRBJ1-5; no reliable D call. This CDR3 comprises 13 residues. The V gene's germline CDR1 is MNHEY and CDR2 SVGAGI. Between the trimmed V and J ends, which lost 3 bases and 3 bases, there was a span of 6 bases. In DNA form, the CDR3 reads TGTGCCAGCAGTTATTTAATCAATCAGCCCCAGCATTTT. Its protein product is CASSYLINQPQHF.

This clone showed up just once. CDR3 nucleotides: TGTGCCAGCAGCCGGGGAAGCAATCAGCCCCAGCATTTT. Translated: CASSRGSNQPQHF. This rearrangement joins TRBV5-4 to TRBJ1-5; D is undetermined. This CDR3 is 13 amino acids long. Germline lookup yields CDR1 SGHNT and CDR2 YYREEE (reference sequence). Trimming left V 4 bases short and J 1 base short, with 6 bases between.

J is TRBJ1-2 and V is TRBV27, with 9 positions matching TRBD1. V shed 0 bases and J 5 bases; nucleotides not matched to a gene: 4. Germline CDR1 reads MNHEY; CDR2 reads SMNVEV (reference sequence). The CDR3 is 15 residues long. CDR3 amino acids: CASSLSGTGSYGYTF. CDR3 in DNA: TGTGCCAGCAGTTTATCAGGGACAGGGTCGTATGGCTACACCTTC.

V gene TRBV4-1 combines with J gene TRBJ2-5; the match to TRBD1 covers 9 bases. V lost 4 bases to trimming and J lost 4 bases; unmatched junction nucleotides: 1. Germline V lookup: CDR1 MGHRA, CDR2 YSYEKL. The CDR3 is 13 residues long. The CDR3 nucleotides read TGCGCCAGCAGCCGGACAGGGGTAGAGACCCAGTACTTC. Protein: CASSRTGVETQYF.

This clone was counted once. This chain connects TRBV4-1 to TRBJ1-2; 7 bases line up with TRBD1. Germline V gene data show CDR1 as MGHRA and CDR2 as YSYEKL. CDR3 length: 13 residues. V lost 4 bases and J lost 7; bases outside the gene matches: 6. The CDR3 region is CASSPRGAAGYTF. In nucleotides, the CDR3 is TGCGCCAGCAGCCCCAGGGGGGCGGCTGGCTACACCTTC.

The gene calls are TRBV5-5 and TRBJ2-7; 9 bases fit TRBD2. CDR1 and CDR2 from the germline V gene are SGHKS and YYEKEE (reference sequence). The CDR3 runs 16 residues. V shed 3 bases, J shed 5 bases, and the junction held 12 bases outside the gene matches. CDR3 nucleotides: TGTGCCAGCAGCTCCGCACCCCTGTTAGCGGGGGACGAGCAGTACTTC. This sequence encodes CASSSAPLLAGDEQYF.